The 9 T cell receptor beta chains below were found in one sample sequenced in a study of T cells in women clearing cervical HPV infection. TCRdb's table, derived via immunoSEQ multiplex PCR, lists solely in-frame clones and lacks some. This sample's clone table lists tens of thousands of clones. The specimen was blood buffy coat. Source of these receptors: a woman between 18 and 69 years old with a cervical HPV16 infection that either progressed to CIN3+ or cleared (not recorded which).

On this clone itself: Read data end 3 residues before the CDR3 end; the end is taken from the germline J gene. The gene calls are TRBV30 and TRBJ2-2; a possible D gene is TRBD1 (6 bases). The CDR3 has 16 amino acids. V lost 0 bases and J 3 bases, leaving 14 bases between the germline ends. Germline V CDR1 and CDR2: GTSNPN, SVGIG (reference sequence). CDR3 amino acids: CAWSVPLGAYTGELFF. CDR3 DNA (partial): TGTGCCTGGAGTGTACCATTGGGGGCATACACCGGGGAG.

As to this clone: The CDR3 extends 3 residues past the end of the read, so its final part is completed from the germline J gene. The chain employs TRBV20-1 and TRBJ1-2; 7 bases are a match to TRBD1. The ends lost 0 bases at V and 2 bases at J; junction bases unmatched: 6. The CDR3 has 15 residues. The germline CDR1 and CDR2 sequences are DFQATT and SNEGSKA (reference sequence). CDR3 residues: CSARDPGRGNYGYTF. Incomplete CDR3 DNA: TGCAGTGCTAGAGATCCGGGCAGGGGGAACTATGGC.

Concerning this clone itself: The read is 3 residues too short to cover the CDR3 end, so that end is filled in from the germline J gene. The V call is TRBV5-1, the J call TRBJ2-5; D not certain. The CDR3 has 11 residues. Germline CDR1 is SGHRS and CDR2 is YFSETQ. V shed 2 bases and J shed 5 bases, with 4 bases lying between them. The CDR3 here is CASSLQETQYF. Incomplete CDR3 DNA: TGCGCCAGCAGCTTACAGGAGACC.

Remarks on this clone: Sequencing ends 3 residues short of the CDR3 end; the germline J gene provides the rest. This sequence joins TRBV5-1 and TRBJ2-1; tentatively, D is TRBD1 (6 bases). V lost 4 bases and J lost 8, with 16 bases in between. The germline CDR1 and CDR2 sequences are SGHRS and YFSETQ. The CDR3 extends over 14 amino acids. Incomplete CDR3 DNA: TGCGCCAGCAGCCCAGCCCTCTACAGGGATGAG. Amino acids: CASSPALYRDE. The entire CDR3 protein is CASSPALYRDEQFF.

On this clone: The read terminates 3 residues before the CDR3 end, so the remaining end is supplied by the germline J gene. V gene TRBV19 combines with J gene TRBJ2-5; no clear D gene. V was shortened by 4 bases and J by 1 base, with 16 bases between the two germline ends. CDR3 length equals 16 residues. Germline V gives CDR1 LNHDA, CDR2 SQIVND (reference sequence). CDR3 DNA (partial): TGTGCCAGTAGTAACCCGAAGCTCGAAGTCCAAGAGACC. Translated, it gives CASSNPKLEVQET. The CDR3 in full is CASSNPKLEVQETQYF.

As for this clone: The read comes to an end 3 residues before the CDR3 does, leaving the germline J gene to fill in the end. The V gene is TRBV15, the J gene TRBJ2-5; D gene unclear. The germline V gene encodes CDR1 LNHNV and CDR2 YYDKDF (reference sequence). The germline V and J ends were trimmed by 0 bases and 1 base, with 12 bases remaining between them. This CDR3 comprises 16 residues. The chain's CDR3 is CATSRDGLGIQETQYF. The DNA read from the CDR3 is TGTGCCACCAGCAGAGATGGTCTCGGTATCCAAGAGACC.

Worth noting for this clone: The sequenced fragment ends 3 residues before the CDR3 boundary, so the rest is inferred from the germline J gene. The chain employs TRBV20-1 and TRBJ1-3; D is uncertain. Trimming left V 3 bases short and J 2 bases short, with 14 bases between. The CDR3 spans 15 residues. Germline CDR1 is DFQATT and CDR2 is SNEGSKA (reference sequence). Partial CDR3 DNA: TGCAGTGCTAGGGGTACGGGGTCCGCTGGAAACACC. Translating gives CSARGTGSAGNT. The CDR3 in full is CSARGTGSAGNTIYF.

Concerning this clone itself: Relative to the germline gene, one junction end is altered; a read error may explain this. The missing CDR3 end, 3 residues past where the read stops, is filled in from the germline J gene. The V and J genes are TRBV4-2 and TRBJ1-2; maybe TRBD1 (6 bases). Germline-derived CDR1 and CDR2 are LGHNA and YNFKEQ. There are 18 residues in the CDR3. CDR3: CASSQDTGGADINYGYTF. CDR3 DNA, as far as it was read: TGCGCCAGCAGCCAAGATACGGGGGGCGCTGATATAAACTATGGC.

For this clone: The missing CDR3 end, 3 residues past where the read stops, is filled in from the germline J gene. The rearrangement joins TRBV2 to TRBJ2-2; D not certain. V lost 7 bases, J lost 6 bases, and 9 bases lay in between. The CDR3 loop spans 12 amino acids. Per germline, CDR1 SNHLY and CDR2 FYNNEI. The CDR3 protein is CASNLGAGELFF. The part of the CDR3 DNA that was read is TGTGCCAGCAATCTAGGTGCCGGGGAG.